This entry features one TCR beta chain sequence. Its antigen is still unknown. The CDR3 has 15 amino acids. CDR1 and CDR2 (germline): SGHRS, YFSETQ. V was shortened by 4 bases and J by 4 bases, with 15 bases between the two germline ends. The sample belongs to a study of CD8+ T cells in alopecia areata. Overall study findings and caveats: Scalp samples also yield sequences of resident alphabeta T cells from normal skin.

Sampling of alopecia areata patients yielded lesional scalp punch biopsies as well as peripheral blood. Sequencing relied on a cDNA template that was reverse transcribed from extracted RNA. Assay used: immunoSEQ multiplex PCR; TCRdb lists only in-frame clones, some missing. Altogether around 35,000 clones are present, 55% being singletons, with the ten largest covering less than 50%. The TCR was taken from a human donor with alopecia areata. The specimen sequenced was NKG2D-high CD8+ T cells sorted from blood. This sequence joins TRBV5-1 and TRBJ2-1, with D perhaps TRBD1 or TRBD2 (5 bases each). Here the CDR3 reads CASSPLPGPYNEQFF. CDR3 sequence (DNA): TGCGCCAGCAGCCCTCTACCGGGACCATACAATGAGCAGTTCTTC.